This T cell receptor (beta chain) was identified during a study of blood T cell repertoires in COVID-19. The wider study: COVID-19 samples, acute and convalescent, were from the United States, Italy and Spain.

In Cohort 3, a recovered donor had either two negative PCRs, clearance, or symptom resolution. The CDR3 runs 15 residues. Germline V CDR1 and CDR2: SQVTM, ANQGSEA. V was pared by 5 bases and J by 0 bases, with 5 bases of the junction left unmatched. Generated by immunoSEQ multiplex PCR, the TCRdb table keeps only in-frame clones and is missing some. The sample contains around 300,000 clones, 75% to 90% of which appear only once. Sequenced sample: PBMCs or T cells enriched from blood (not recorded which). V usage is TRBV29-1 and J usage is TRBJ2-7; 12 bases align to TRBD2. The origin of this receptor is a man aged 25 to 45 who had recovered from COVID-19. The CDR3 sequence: CSVQGGLAGSYEQYF. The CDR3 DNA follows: TGCAGCGTTCAAGGGGGACTAGCGGGCTCCTACGAGCAGTACTTC.